This T cell receptor beta chain originates from a study of metastatic and nonmetastatic thyroid tumors (TCRdb year 2020). Regarding the research as a whole: Repertoires from peripheral blood and from tumor or nodule tissue samples of malignant and benign thyroid patients were compared. Findings and caveats that apply to the study as a whole: TCR beta diversity was reported as significantly higher in malignant tumors than in benign nodules, in both blood and tumor samples.

Cut back by 3 bases and 4 bases, the V and J ends lie 15 bases apart. The CDR3 starts with the cysteine, ends with the phenylalanine, and has 16 residues. Only CDR3 DNA remains: 48 bases, in frame from the first base. From the germline V gene, CDR1 is KGHDR and CDR2 is SFDVKD. This clone was observed a handful of times. This receptor's antigen is unknown. Within one base of it there is no much larger clone, and no base qualities were kept. Library preparation used PCR. Instrument on record: Illumina HiSeq 4000. The TCR beta-chain CDR3 region of each patient was profiled by high-throughput sequencing. As for the original processing: CDR3 differences across clinicopathological groups were used to build a classifier for discriminating distant-metastatic papillary thyroid cancer patients. The Shannon index was used to assess repertoire diversity, and the Morisita-Horn index was used to assess tumor-blood repertoire similarity. TCRdb passed the public sequencing reads through fastp at Q25 and MiXCR, retaining productive beta sequences. The V and J calls and clone size come from TCRdb's table, not from the authors' own analysis. Here the sample has about 28,000 clones; around 15% occur a single time. The top ten clones comprise approximately 4.5% of the sample.

None of the patients had been given any treatment before thyroid surgery. The study retrospectively analysed patient clinical samples collected from about 2012 to 2019 using T-cell receptor beta sequencing. The sample consisted of blood. Recombination linked TRBV24-1 to TRBJ1-5; TRBD1 is possibly the D segment (6 matching bases). The sequence was collected from a female donor with papillary thyroid cancer or a benign thyroid nodule (not recorded which). Some clones in this sample may be carry-over from other donors' samples. The DNA is as follows: TGTGCCACCAGTGATGGCCGGACAGTGGTGAATCAGCCCCAGCATTTT. This sequence encodes CATSDGRTVVNQPQHF.